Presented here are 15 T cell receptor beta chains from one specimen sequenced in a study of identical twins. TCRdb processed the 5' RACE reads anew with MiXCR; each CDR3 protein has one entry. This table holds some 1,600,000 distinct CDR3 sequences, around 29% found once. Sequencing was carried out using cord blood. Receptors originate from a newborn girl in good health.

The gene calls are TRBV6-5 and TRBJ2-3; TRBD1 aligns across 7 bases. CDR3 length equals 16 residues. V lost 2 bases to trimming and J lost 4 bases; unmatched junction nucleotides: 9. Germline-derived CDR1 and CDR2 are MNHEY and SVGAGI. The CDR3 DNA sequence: TGTGCCAGCAGTTACGGGACAGTCCTCCGCCCAGATACGCAGTATTTT. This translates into CASSYGTVLRPDTQYF.

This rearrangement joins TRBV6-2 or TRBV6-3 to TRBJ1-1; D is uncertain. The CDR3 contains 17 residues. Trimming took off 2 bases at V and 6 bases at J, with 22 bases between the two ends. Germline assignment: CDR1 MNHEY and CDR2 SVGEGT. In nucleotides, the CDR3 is TGTGCCAGCAGTTACGAGTGGGGTCATGGGCGAAGCGCTGAAGCTTTCTTT. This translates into CASSYEWGHGRSAEAFF.

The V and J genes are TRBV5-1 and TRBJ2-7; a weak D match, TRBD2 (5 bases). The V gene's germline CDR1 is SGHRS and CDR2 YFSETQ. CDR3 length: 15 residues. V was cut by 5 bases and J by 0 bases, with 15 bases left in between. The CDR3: CASRIERTYSYEQYF. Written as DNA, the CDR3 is TGCGCCAGCAGGATTGAGCGGACCTACTCCTACGAGCAGTACTTC.

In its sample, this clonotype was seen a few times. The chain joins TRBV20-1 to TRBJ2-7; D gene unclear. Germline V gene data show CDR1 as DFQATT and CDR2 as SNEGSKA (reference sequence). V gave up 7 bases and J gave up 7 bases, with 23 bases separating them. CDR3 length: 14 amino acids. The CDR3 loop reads CSDEDGHFSNEQYF. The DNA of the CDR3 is TGCAGTGATGAAGACGGCCATTTTTCCAATGAGCAGTACTTC.

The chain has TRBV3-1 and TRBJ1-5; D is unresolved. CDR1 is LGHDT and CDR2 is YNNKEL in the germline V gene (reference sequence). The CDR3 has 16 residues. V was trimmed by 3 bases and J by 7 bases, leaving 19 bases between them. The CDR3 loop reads CASSHTPTVPIQPQHF. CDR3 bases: TGTGCCAGCAGCCATACCCCTACAGTGCCAATCCAGCCCCAGCATTTT.

This chain's CDR3 is CSASGAGGYTF. The CDR3 DNA reads TGCAGTGCTAGTGGGGCGGGTGGCTACACCTTC. V gene TRBV20-1 combines with J gene TRBJ1-2, with D maybe TRBD1 (5 bases). The CDR3 runs 11 residues. The germline CDR1 and CDR2 sequences are DFQATT and SNEGSKA (reference sequence). V lost 3 bases to trimming and J lost 7 bases, with 9 bases between them.

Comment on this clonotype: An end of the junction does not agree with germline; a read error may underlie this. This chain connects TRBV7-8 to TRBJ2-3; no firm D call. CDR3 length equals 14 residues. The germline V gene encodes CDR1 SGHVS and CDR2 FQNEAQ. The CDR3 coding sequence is TGTGCCGGCAGCTTACGATTCGGAACAGATACGCAGTATTTT. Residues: CAGSLRFGTDTQYF. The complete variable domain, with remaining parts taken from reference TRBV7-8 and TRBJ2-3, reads GAGVSQSPRYKVAKRGQDVALRCDPISGHVSLFWYQQALGQGPEFLTYFQNEAQLDKSGLPSDRFFAERPEGSVSTLKIQRTQQEDSAVYLCAGSLRFGTDTQYFGPGTRLTVL.

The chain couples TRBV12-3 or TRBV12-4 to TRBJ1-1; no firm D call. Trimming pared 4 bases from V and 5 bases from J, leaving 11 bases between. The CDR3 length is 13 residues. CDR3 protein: CASSSPVGTEAFF. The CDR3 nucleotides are TGTGCCAGCAGTTCCCCGGTGGGAACTGAAGCTTTCTTT.

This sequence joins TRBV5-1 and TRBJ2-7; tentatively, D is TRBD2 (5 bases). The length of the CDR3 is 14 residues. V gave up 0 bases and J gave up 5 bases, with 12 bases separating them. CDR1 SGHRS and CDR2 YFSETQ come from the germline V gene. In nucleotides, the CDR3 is TGCGCCAGCAGCTTGGACTCCCGGGGTGACGAGCAGTACTTC. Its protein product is CASSLDSRGDEQYF.

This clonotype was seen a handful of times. The CDR3 coding sequence is TGTGCCAGCAGCCCCACCAGGGTATCGGATTCACCCCTCCACTTT. It is translated as CASSPTRVSDSPLHF. The genes are TRBV6-5 and TRBJ1-6; D is possibly TRBD1 (5 bases). The CDR3 totals 15 residues. The germline V gene has CDR1 MNHEY and CDR2 SVGAGI. Trimming pared 6 bases from V and 8 bases from J, leaving 17 bases between.

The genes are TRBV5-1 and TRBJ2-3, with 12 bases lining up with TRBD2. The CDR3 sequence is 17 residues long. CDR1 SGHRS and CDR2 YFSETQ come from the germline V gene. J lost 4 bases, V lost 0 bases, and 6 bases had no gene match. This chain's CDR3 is CASSLALAGGPADTQYF. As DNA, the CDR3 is TGCGCCAGCAGCTTGGCACTAGCGGGAGGTCCCGCAGATACGCAGTATTTT.

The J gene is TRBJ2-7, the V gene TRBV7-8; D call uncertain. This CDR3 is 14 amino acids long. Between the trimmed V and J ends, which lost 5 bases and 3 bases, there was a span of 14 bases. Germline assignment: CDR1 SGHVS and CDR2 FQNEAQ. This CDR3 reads CASSPKTVYYEQYF. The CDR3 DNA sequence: TGTGCCAGCAGCCCCAAGACTGTCTACTACGAGCAGTACTTC.

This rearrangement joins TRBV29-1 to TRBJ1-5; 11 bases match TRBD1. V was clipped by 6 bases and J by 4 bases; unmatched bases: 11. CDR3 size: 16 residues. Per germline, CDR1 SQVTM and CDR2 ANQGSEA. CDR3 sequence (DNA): TGCAGCGTCCTCCCGGGACAGGGGGGAGGGAATCAGCCCCAGCATTTT. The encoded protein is CSVLPGQGGGNQPQHF.

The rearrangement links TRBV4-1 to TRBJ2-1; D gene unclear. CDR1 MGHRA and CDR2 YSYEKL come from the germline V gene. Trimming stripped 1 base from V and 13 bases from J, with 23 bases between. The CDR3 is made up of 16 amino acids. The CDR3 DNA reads TGCGCCAGCAGCCAAGTCGCGTTAGCACCACAAGAGACCCAGTTCTTC. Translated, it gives CASSQVALAPQETQFF.

The CDR3 loop is CSARRGGAGTGELFF. The CDR3 nucleotides read TGCAGTGCTAGGAGAGGGGGGGCAGGCACCGGGGAGCTGTTTTTT. The gene calls are TRBV20-1 and TRBJ2-2, with D perhaps matching TRBD2 (7 bases). V was cut by 3 bases and J by 4 bases, with 15 bases left in between. CDR3 size: 15 residues. CDR1 is DFQATT and CDR2 is SNEGSKA in the germline V gene (reference sequence).